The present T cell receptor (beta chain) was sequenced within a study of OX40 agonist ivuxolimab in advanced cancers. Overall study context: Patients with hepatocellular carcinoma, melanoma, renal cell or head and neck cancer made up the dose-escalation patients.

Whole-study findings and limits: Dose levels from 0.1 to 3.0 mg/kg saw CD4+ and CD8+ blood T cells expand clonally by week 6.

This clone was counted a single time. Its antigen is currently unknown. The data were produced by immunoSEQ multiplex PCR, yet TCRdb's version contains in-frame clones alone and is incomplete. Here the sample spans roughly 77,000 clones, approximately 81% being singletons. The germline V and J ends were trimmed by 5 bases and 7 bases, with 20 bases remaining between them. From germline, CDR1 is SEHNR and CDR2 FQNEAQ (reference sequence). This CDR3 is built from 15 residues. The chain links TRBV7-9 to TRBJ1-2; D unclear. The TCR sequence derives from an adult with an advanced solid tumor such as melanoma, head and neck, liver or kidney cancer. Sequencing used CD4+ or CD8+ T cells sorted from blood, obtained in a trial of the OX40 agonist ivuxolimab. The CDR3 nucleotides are TGTGCCAGCAGCGGAGATGGGGTGCAGTTGGGTGGCTACACCTTC. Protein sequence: CASSGDGVQLGGYTF.